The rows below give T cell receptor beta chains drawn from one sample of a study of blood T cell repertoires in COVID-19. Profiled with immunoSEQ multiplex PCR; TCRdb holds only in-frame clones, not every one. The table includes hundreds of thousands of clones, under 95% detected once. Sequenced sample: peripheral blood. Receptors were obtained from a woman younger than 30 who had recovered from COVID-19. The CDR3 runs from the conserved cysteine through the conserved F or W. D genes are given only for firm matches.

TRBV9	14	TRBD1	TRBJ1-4	CASSVGQGNEKLFF	TGTGCCAGCAGCGTGGGACAGGGAAATGAAAAACTGTTTTTT
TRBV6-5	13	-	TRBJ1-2	CASSYQGGYGYTF	TGTGCCAGCAGTTACCAGGGAGGCTATGGCTACACCTTC
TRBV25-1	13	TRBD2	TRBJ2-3	CASTSGYTDTQYF	TGTGCCAGCACTAGCGGGTACACAGATACGCAGTATTTT
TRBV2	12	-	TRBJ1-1	CASSEIGGPGFF	TGTGCCAGCAGTGAGATTGGAGGGCCTGGGTTCTTT
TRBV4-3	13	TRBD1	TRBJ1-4	CASGRQGREKLFF	TGCGCCAGCGGCAGACAGGGACGTGAAAAACTGTTTTTT
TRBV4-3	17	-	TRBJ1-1	CASSQDLAGVGNTEAFF	TGCGCCAGCAGCCAAGATCTGGCGGGGGTTGGAAACACTGAAGCTTTCTTT
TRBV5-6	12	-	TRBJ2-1	CASSLLDNEQFF	TGTGCCAGCAGCTTGTTAGATAATGAGCAGTTCTTC
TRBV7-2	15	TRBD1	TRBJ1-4	CASSAQQGGNKKLFF	TGTGCCAGCAGCGCCCAACAGGGGGGAAATAAAAAACTGTTTTTT
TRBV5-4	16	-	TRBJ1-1	CASSFGRRGPNTEAFF	TGTGCCAGCAGCTTCGGTAGGAGGGGACCCAACACTGAAGCTTTCTTT
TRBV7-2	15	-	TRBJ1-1	CASSLAKVRGTEAFF	TGTGCCAGCAGCTTAGCGAAAGTTAGGGGGACTGAAGCTTTCTTT
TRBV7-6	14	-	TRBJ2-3	CASSLAGVLDTQYF	TGTGCCAGCAGCTTAGCGGGAGTCTTGGATACGCAGTATTTT
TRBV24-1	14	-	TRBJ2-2	CATSSGVGTGELFF	TGTGCCACCAGTTCGGGAGTGGGAACCGGGGAGCTGTTTTTT
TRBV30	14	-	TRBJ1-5	CAWGTGGSNQPQHF	TGTGCCTGGGGGACCGGGGGGAGCAATCAGCCCCAGCATTTT
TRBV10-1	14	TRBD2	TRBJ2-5	CASSRAGAHETQYF	TGCGCCAGCAGCAGAGCGGGAGCTCACGAGACCCAGTACTTC
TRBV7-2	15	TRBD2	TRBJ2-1	CASSPGLARYNEQFF	TGTGCCAGCAGCCCGGGACTAGCGCGATACAATGAGCAGTTCTTC
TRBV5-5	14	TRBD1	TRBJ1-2	CASSLAGTAPGYTF	TGTGCCAGCAGCTTGGCCGGGACAGCTCCCGGCTACACCTTC
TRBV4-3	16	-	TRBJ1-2	CASSQDRPGFSYGYTF	TGCGCCAGCAGCCAAGATAGACCAGGGTTCAGCTATGGCTACACCTTC
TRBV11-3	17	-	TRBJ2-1	CASSLAGISPYYNEQFF	TGTGCCAGCAGCTTAGCGGGGATTTCCCCATATTACAATGAGCAGTTCTTC